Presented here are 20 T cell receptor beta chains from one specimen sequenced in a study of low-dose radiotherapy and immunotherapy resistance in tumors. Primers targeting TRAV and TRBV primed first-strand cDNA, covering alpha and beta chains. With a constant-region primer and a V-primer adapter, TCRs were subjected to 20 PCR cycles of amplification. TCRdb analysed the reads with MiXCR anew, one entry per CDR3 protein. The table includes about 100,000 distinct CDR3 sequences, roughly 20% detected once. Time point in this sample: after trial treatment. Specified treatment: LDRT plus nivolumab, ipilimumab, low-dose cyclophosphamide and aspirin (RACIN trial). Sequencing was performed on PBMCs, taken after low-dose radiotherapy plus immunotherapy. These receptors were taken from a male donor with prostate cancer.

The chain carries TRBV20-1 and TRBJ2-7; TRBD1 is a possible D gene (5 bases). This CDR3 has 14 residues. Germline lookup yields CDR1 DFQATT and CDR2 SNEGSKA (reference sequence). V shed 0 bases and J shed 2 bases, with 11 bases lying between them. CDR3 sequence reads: CSARERGWAYEQYF. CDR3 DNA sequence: TGCAGTGCTAGAGAAAGGGGATGGGCCTACGAGCAGTACTTC.

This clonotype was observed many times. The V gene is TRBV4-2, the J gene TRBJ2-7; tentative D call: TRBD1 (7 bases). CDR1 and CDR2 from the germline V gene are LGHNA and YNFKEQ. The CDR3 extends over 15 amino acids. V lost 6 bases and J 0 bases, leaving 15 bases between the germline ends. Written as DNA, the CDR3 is TGTGCCAGCAGTCAGGCGGGACAGAGCTCCTACGAGCAGTACTTC. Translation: CASSQAGQSSYEQYF.

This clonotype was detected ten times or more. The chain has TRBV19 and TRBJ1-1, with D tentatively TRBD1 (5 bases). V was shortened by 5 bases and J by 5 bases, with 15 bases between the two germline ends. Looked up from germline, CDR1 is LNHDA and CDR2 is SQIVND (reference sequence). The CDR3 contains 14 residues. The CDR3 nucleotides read TGTGCCAGTAGTTTTCGGAGACAGCTTACTGAAGCTTTCTTT. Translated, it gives CASSFRRQLTEAFF.

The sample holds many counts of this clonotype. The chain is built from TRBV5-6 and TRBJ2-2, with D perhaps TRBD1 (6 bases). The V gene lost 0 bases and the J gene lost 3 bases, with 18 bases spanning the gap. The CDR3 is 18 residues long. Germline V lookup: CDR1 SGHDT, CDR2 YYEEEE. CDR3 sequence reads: CASSLASSAGVYTGELFF. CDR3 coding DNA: TGTGCCAGCAGCTTGGCCTCGTCGGCAGGGGTTTACACCGGGGAGCTGTTTTTT. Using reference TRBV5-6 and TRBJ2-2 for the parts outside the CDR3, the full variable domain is DAGVTQSPTHLIKTRGQQVTLRCSPKSGHDTVSWYQQALGQGPQFIFQYYEEEERQRGNFPDRFSGHQFPNYSSELNVNALLLGDSALYLCASSLASSAGVYTGELFFGEGSRLTVL.

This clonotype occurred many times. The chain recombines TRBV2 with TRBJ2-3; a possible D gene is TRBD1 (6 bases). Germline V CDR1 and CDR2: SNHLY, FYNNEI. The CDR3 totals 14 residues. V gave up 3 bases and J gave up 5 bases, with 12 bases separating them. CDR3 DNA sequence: TGTGCCAGCAGTGACAGGGGTCGAGAAGATACGCAGTATTTT. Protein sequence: CASSDRGREDTQYF. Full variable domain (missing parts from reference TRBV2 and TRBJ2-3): EPEVTQTPSHQVTQMGQEVILRCVPISNHLYFYWYRQILGQKVEFLVSFYNNEISEKSEIFDDQFSVERPDGSNFTLKIRSTKLEDSAMYFCASSDRGREDTQYFGPGTRLTVL.

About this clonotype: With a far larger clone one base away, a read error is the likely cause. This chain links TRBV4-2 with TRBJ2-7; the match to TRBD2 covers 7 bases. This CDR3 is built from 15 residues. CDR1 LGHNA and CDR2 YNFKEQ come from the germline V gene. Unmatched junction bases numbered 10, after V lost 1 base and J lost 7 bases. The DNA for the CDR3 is TGTGCCAGCAGCCAAGCATCCAGGGACTACAATGAGCAGTACTTC. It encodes CASSQASRDYNEQYF.

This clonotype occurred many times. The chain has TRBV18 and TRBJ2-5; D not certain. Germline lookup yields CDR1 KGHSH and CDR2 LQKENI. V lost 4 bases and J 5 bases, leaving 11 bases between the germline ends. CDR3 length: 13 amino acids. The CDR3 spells CASSQDDPETQYF. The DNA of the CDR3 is TGTGCCAGCTCACAGGACGACCCGGAGACCCAGTACTTC.

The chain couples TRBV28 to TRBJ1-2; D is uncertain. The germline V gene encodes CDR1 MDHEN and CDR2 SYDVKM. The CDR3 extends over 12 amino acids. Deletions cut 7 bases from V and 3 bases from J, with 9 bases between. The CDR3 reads CASKFTDYGYTF. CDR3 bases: TGTGCCAGCAAATTCACAGACTATGGCTACACCTTC.

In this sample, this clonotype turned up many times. In DNA, the CDR3 is TGTGCCAGCAGTTACGCAGGTCGAGATACGCAGTATTTT. As protein: CASSYAGRDTQYF. V is TRBV6-2 or TRBV6-3 and J is TRBJ2-3; unclear D gene. CDR1 is MNHEY and CDR2 is SVGEGT in the germline V gene. CDR3 length equals 13 residues. With 2 bases removed from V and 5 bases from J, the gap between germline ends came to 8 bases.

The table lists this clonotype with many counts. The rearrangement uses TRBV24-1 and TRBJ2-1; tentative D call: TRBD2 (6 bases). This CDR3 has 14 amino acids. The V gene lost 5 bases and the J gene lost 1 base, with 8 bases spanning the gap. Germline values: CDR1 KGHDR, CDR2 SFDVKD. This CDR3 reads CATSGGDSYNEQFF. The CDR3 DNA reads TGTGCCACCAGTGGGGGGGATTCCTACAATGAGCAGTTCTTC.

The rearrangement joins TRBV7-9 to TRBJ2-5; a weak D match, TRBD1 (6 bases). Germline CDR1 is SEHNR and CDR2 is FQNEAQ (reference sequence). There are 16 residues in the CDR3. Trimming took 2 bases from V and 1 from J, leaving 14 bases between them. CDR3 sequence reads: CASSLLRSRGQETQYF. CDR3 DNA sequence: TGTGCCAGCAGCTTATTAAGGTCCAGGGGCCAAGAGACCCAGTACTTC.

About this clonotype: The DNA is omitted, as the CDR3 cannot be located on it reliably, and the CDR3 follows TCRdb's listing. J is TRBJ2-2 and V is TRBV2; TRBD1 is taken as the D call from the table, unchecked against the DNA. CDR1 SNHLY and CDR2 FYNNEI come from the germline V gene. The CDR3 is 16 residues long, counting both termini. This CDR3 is CASRETGTVTGELFFF.

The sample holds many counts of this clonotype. Written as DNA, the CDR3 is TGTGCCAGCAGCTTAGGAGCTGGGGAACACTATGGCTACACCTTC. It translates to CASSLGAGEHYGYTF. The chain carries TRBV11-2 and TRBJ1-2, with D unresolved. The V gene lost 1 base and the J gene lost 3 bases, with 12 bases spanning the gap. The CDR3 loop spans 15 amino acids. From germline, CDR1 is SGHAT and CDR2 FQNNGV.

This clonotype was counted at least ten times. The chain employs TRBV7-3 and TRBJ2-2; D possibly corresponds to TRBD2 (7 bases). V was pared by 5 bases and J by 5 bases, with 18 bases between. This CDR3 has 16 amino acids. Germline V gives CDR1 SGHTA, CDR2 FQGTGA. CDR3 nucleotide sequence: TGTGCCAGCAGCCCGAGCCCGGGGGGCCGGACCGGGGAGCTGTTTTTT. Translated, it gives CASSPSPGGRTGELFF.

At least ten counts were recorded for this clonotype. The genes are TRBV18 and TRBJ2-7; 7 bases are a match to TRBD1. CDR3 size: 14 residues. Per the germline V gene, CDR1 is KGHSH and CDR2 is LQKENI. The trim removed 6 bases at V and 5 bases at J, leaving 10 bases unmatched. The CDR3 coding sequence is TGTGCCAGCTCCCCCCGGACAGGTTCCGACGAGCAGTACTTC. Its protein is CASSPRTGSDEQYF. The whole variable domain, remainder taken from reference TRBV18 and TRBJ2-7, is NAGVMQNPRHLVRRRGQEARLRCSPMKGHSHVYWYRQLPEEGLKFMVYLQKENIIDESGMPKERFSAEFPKEGPSILRIQQVVRGDSAAYFCASSPRTGSDEQYFGPGTRLTVT.

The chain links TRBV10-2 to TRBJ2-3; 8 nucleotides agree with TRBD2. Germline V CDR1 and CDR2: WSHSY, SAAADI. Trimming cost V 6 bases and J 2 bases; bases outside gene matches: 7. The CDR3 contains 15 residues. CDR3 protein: CASRNGRGATDTQYF. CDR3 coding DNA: TGCGCCAGCAGAAACGGGCGGGGGGCCACAGATACGCAGTATTTT.

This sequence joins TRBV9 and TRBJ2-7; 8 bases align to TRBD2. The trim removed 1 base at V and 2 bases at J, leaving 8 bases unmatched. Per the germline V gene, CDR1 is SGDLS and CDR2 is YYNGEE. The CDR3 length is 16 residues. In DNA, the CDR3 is TGTGCCAGCAGCGTACAAGGAACGGGGGGGGCCTACGAGCAGTACTTC. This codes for CASSVQGTGGAYEQYF.

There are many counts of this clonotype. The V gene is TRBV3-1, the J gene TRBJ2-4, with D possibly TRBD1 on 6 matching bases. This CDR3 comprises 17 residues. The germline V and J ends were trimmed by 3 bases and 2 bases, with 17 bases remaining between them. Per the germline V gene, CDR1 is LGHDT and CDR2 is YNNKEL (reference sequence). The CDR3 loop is CASSHQGQSLTKNIQYF. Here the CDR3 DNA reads TGTGCCAGCAGCCACCAAGGACAGTCCCTCACCAAAAACATTCAGTACTTC.

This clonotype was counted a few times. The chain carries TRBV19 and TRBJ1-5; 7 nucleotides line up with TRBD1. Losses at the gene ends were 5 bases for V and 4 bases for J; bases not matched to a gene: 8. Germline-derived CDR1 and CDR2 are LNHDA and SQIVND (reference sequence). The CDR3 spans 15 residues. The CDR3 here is CASSLARGQNQPQHF. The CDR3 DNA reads TGTGCCAGTAGTCTAGCCAGGGGACAGAATCAGCCCCAGCATTTT.

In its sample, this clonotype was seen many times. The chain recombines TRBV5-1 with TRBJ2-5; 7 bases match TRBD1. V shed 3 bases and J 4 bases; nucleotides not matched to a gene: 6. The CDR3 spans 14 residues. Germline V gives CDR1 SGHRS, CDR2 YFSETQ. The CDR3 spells CASSSRTGRETQYF. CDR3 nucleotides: TGCGCCAGCAGCTCCCGGACAGGTCGAGAGACCCAGTACTTC.